This passage covers 7 T cell receptor beta chains from one sample sequenced in a study of cytomegalovirus exposure and HLA in healthy donors. Primers included in the PCR were 60 Vbeta and 13 Jbeta primers. The repertoire was sequenced with immunoSEQ multiplex PCR; TCRdb's copy has only in-frame clones and lacks some. The table lists 200,000 to 250,000 clones. The sequenced material came from PBMCs. The source is a woman aged 25 to 39 in good health and CMV-seropositive.

V and J are TRBV9 and TRBJ1-2; D might be TRBD1 (5 bases). There are 15 residues in the CDR3. CDR1 SGDLS and CDR2 YYNGEE come from the germline V gene. V was cut by 0 bases and J by 5 bases, with 14 bases left in between. CDR3 bases: TGTGCCAGCAGCGTAGATAAGACAGCCTGGTATGGCTACACCTTC. Translating it yields CASSVDKTAWYGYTF.

Here the CDR3 reads CASSPHTDTQYF. As DNA, the CDR3 is TGCGCCAGCAGCCCACACACAGATACGCAGTATTTT. The rearrangement uses TRBV5-1 and TRBJ2-3; D call uncertain. Trimming removed 4 bases at V and 2 bases at J, with 5 bases between. Germline CDR1 and CDR2: SGHRS and YFSETQ. The CDR3 loop spans 12 amino acids. The full variable domain, rest sourced from reference TRBV5-1 and TRBJ2-3, is KAGVTQTPRYLIKTRGQQVTLSCSPISGHRSVSWYQQTPGQGLQFLFEYFSETQRNKGNFPGRFSGRQFSNSRSEMNVSTLELGDSALYLCASSPHTDTQYFGPGTRLTVL.

The chain employs TRBV4-1 and TRBJ2-4; D is uncertain. Deletions cut 5 bases from V and 6 bases from J, with 11 bases between. Germline V gene sequence: CDR1 MGHRA, CDR2 YSYEKL. There are 13 residues in the CDR3. DNA of the CDR3: TGCGCCAGCAGCTCAGGCCCCGGAAACATTCAGTACTTC. Its translation is CASSSGPGNIQYF.

This chain connects TRBV25-1 to TRBJ1-3; D remains unclear. The CDR3 has 14 amino acids. Per germline, CDR1 MGHDK and CDR2 SYGVNS. The ends were cut back, 1 base at V and 0 bases at J, with 4 bases in the middle. CDR3 residues: CASSESSSGNTIYF. The DNA for the CDR3 is TGTGCCAGCAGTGAATCTAGCTCTGGAAACACCATATATTTT.

CDR3: CASSVAGTGLVGGYTF. CDR3 coding DNA: TGTGCCAGCAGCGTAGCTGGGACAGGGTTGGTGGGTGGCTACACCTTC. The chain couples TRBV9 to TRBJ1-2; TRBD1 aligns across 9 bases. CDR1 SGDLS and CDR2 YYNGEE come from the germline V gene. This CDR3 spans 16 amino acids. V was clipped by 0 bases and J by 7 bases; unmatched bases: 10.

The genes are TRBV13 and TRBJ2-3; D possibly corresponds to TRBD2 (5 bases). Germline CDR1 is PRHDT and CDR2 is FYEKMQ (reference sequence). V lost 0 bases, J lost 3 bases, and 13 bases lay in between. The length of the CDR3 is 16 residues. The CDR3 nucleotides are TGTGCCAGCAGCTTAGGTTTCGGGGTGGGGACAGATACGCAGTATTTT. Protein sequence: CASSLGFGVGTDTQYF. The full variable domain, completed using reference TRBV13 and TRBJ2-3, is AAGVIQSPRHLIKEKRETATLKCYPIPRHDTVYWYQQGPGQDPQFLISFYEKMQSDKGSIPDRFSAQQFSDYHSELNMSSLELGDSALYFCASSLGFGVGTDTQYFGPGTRLTVL.

The CDR3 DNA sequence: TGTGCCAGCAGCCTCCTGGGACTAGTGGGCAATGAGCAGTTCTTC. This codes for CASSLLGLVGNEQFF. The rearrangement joins TRBV7-9 to TRBJ2-1; 8 nucleotides align to TRBD2. The CDR3 is 15 residues long. CDR1 SEHNR and CDR2 FQNEAQ come from the germline V gene (reference sequence). J was trimmed by 6 bases and V by 5 bases; bases with no gene match: 9.